A selection of T cell receptor beta chains follows, all from one sample in a study of blood T cells in healthy people across ages. From the 5' RACE reads, TCRdb called clonotypes with MiXCR, one entry per CDR3 protein. Here the sample spans approximately 780,000 distinct CDR3 sequences, roughly 24% being singletons. These data were also reused for a study on T cells of mothers and their children.

The sample was blood. The source of these receptors is a boy aged 5 to 17 in good health. Each CDR3 is given with its conserved first and last residue. Each record gives: V gene, D gene, J gene, clone size, CDR3 protein, CDR3 DNA. The D gene is left open where the match is weak. A row's size may be missing; if present it is once, few, many or a size class.

TRBV4-2	NA	TRBJ2-6	many	CASSQAGLISGANVLTF	TGTGCCAGCAGCCAAGCTGGTTTGATCTCTGGGGCCAACGTCCTGACTTTC
TRBV4-1	NA	TRBJ2-5	NA	CASSQGRGQEGTQYF	TGCGCCAGCAGCCAAGGAAGGGGCCAGGAGGGGACCCAGTACTTC
TRBV7-2	TRBD2	TRBJ2-7	NA	CAGSLNFASGSYEQYF	TGTGCCGGCAGCTTAAATTTCGCTAGCGGCTCCTACGAGCAGTACTTC
TRBV15	NA	TRBJ2-7	NA	CATSVGTPEYEQYF	TGTGCCACCAGCGTCGGGACTCCGGAGTACGAGCAGTACTTC
TRBV4-1	NA	TRBJ1-4	few	CASGQDPGPVFGKLFF	TGCGCCAGCGGCCAGGACCCGGGCCCCGTGTTTGGAAAACTGTTTTTT
TRBV12-3/TRBV12-4	NA	TRBJ2-7	few	CASSLWRGGYEQYF	TGTGCCAGCAGTTTGTGGAGGGGGGGATACGAGCAGTACTTC
TRBV25-1	NA	TRBJ2-5	few	CASSAAGQKQETQYF	TGTGCCAGCAGTGCCGCAGGACAAAAACAAGAGACCCAGTACTTC
TRBV6-5	TRBD1	TRBJ1-1	NA	CASSFDRALNTEAFF	TGTGCCAGCAGTTTCGACAGGGCCCTGAACACTGAAGCTTTCTTT
TRBV7-2	TRBD2	TRBJ2-3	NA	CASSRRTSGGALVQYF	TGTGCCAGCAGCCGACGGACTAGCGGGGGGGCCTTGGTGCAGTATTTT
TRBV10-3	NA	TRBJ2-7	NA	CAISEAVKTYEQYF	TGTGCCATCAGTGAGGCGGTTAAGACCTACGAGCAGTACTTC
TRBV12-3/TRBV12-4	NA	TRBJ1-3	few	CASSLWFPPNTIYF	TGTGCCAGCAGTTTGTGGTTCCCCCCAAACACCATATATTTT
TRBV28	TRBD2	TRBJ2-4	NA	CASSNSGGAKNIQYF	TGTGCCAGCAGTAATAGCGGGGGAGCCAAAAACATTCAGTACTTC
TRBV29-1	NA	TRBJ2-3	few	CSVVITQTDTQYF	TGCAGCGTTGTCATAACACAGACAGATACGCAGTATTTT
TRBV4-1	TRBD2	TRBJ2-1	NA	CASSQVFGGDEQFF	TGCGCCAGCAGCCAAGTCTTTGGGGGGGATGAGCAGTTCTTC
TRBV7-2	TRBD1	TRBJ2-3	NA	CASSLNLGQGVDTRYF	TGTGCCAGCAGCTTAAACCTAGGACAGGGGGTAGATACGCGGTATTTT
TRBV9	NA	TRBJ2-3	few	CASSREGANTDTQYF	TGTGCCAGCAGCCGGGAGGGGGCTAACACAGATACGCAGTATTTT
TRBV12-3/TRBV12-4	NA	TRBJ2-3	once	CASSLKLAQYF	TGTGCCAGCAGTTTAAAGCTGGCCCAGTATTTT
TRBV6-5	NA	TRBJ2-3	NA	CASSYTRYYTDTQYF	TGTGCCAGCAGTTACACTCGGTACTACACAGATACGCAGTATTTT
TRBV14	NA	TRBJ2-7	few	CASSPSTPYEQYF	TGTGCCAGCAGCCCCTCCACACCCTACGAGCAGTACTTC
TRBV29-1	NA	TRBJ1-1	few	CSVRTEIEAFF	TGCAGCGTTAGGACAGAAATAGAAGCTTTCTTT
TRBV2	NA	TRBJ1-1	NA	CASSRTDALNTEAFF	TGTGCCAGCAGCCGAACGGACGCCTTGAACACTGAAGCTTTCTTT
TRBV7-9	NA	TRBJ2-5	few	CASSSEGPVIQETQYF	TGTGCCAGCAGTTCCGAGGGCCCGGTGATCCAAGAGACCCAGTACTTC
TRBV9	NA	TRBJ2-1	few	CASSVEEGEQFF	TGCGCCAGCAGCGTGGAGGAGGGTGAGCAGTTCTTC